These 17 T cell receptor beta chains were all obtained from the same sample, sequenced in a study of CD8+ T cells in alopecia areata. RNA extraction was followed by reverse transcription into cDNA, which acted as the sequencing template. Method: immunoSEQ multiplex PCR; TCRdb's copy keeps in-frame clones and lacks some. In the table there are 90,000 to 120,000 clones, under 60% of which are singletons. The sequenced material came from NKG2D-low CD8+ T cells sorted from blood. The receptors here all came from a human donor with alopecia areata.

CDR3 bases: TGTGCCAGCAGCTTAGATCGTCCGTCCTCCTACGAGCAGTACTTC. Its protein product is CASSLDRPSSYEQYF. The rearrangement uses TRBV11-2 and TRBJ2-7; D uncertain. Germline CDR1 and CDR2: SGHAT and FQNNGV. The germline V and J ends were trimmed by 0 bases and 0 bases, with 9 bases remaining between them. CDR3 length: 15 residues. Together with reference TRBV11-2 and TRBJ2-7, the CDR3 gives the full variable domain: EAGVAQSPRYKIIEKRQSVAFWCNPISGHATLYWYQQILGQGPKLLIQFQNNGVVDDSQLPKDRFSAERLKGVDSTLKIQPAKLEDSAVYLCASSLDRPSSYEQYFGPGTRLTVT.

The chain uses TRBV2 and TRBJ1-4, with D possibly matching TRBD1 (5 bases). V lost 6 bases and J 1 base, leaving 12 bases between the germline ends. The CDR3 is made up of 15 amino acids. CDR1 and CDR2 from the germline V gene are SNHLY and FYNNEI. The CDR3 bases are TGTGCCAGCAGGGAGGGGAGCCGAACTAATGAAAAACTGTTTTTT. Amino acid sequence: CASREGSRTNEKLFF. The full variable domain, in which reference TRBV2 and TRBJ1-4 provide the parts outside the CDR3, is EPEVTQTPSHQVTQMGQEVILRCVPISNHLYFYWYRQILGQKVEFLVSFYNNEISEKSEIFDDQFSVERPDGSNFTLKIRSTKLEDSAMYFCASREGSRTNEKLFFGSGTQLSVL.

The chain is built from TRBV5-1 and TRBJ2-5; 9 bases fit TRBD1. Trimming cost V 4 bases and J 3 bases; bases outside gene matches: 25. Germline V gives CDR1 SGHRS, CDR2 YFSETQ. CDR3 length equals 21 residues. The CDR3 here is CASSNGLTGGENVGPKETQYF. CDR3 coding DNA: TGCGCCAGCAGCAATGGGCTGACAGGGGGAGAAAACGTTGGCCCAAAAGAGACCCAGTACTTC.

A word on this clone: Other nucleotide sequences from this sample produce the same CDR3. The chain employs TRBV28 and TRBJ1-1; D remains unclear. The CDR3 has 11 amino acids. Looked up from germline, CDR1 is MDHEN and CDR2 is SYDVKM. V was shortened by 5 bases and J by 1 base, with 2 bases between the two germline ends. CDR3 sequence: CASSPNTEAFF. The CDR3 region has the DNA TGTGCCAGCAGTCCGAACACTGAAGCTTTCTTT.

The chain carries TRBV27 and TRBJ2-1; the match to TRBD2 covers 7 bases. Trimming removed 11 bases from V and 9 bases from J; junction bases left unmatched: 1. The length of the CDR3 is 9 residues. In germline, CDR1 is MNHEY, CDR2 SMNVEV (reference sequence). CDR3: CASGGEQFF. DNA of the CDR3: TGTGCCTCGGGGGGTGAGCAGTTCTTC.

The chain employs TRBV13 and TRBJ2-7; 11 nucleotides agree with TRBD2. The CDR3 totals 15 residues. V lost 4 bases to trimming and J lost 6 bases; unmatched junction nucleotides: 8. Germline CDR1 reads PRHDT; CDR2 reads FYEKMQ (reference sequence). CDR3 loop: CASSSLAGVPGEQYF. CDR3 bases: TGTGCCAGCAGCTCACTAGCGGGAGTGCCGGGCGAGCAGTACTTC.

The genes are TRBV14 and TRBJ2-7; D not resolved. In germline, CDR1 is SGHDN, CDR2 FVKESK. With 3 bases removed from V and 4 bases from J, the gap between germline ends came to 10 bases. The CDR3 length is 13 residues. The CDR3, as DNA: TGTGCCAGCAGCCAGGGTTTTGCTTACGAGCAGTACTTC. Encoded protein: CASSQGFAYEQYF.

The V gene is TRBV29-1, the J gene TRBJ1-1, with D unclear. The V gene's germline CDR1 is SQVTM and CDR2 ANQGSEA. With 4 bases removed from V and 4 bases from J, the gap between germline ends came to 10 bases. CDR3 length equals 12 residues. The CDR3 region is CSVVPGGTEAFF. CDR3 nucleotide sequence: TGCAGCGTTGTGCCAGGCGGCACTGAAGCTTTCTTT.

This chain links TRBV19 with TRBJ1-2; D may be TRBD1 (5 bases). This CDR3 is 15 amino acids long. Germline V gene sequence: CDR1 LNHDA, CDR2 SQIVND (reference sequence). The V and J ends lost 5 bases and 3 bases respectively, with 16 bases between them. The CDR3 DNA sequence: TGTGCCAGTAGTCCCTCAGGGCGGGGTGACTATGGCTACACCTTC. It codes for CASSPSGRGDYGYTF.

About this clone: Other DNA sequences from this sample encode an identical CDR3 as well. The rearrangement uses TRBV28 and TRBJ2-7; D is ambiguous. Germline CDR1 MDHEN, CDR2 SYDVKM. This CDR3 is built from 11 residues. V was shortened by 3 bases and J by 4 bases, with 4 bases between the two germline ends. CDR3 protein: CASSFSYEQYF. CDR3 nucleotide sequence: TGTGCCAGCAGTTTCAGTTACGAGCAGTACTTC.

The V call is TRBV12-5, the J call TRBJ2-5; 7 bases fit TRBD2. This CDR3 has 16 amino acids. The J segment lost 4 bases and the V segment lost 0 bases, leaving 8 bases of the junction unmatched. Germline-derived CDR1 and CDR2 are LGHNT and FRNRAP. CDR3 loop: CASGLVIRERGETQYF. CDR3 bases: TGTGCTAGTGGTTTGGTAATACGGGAGCGGGGAGAGACCCAGTACTTC.

Concerning this clone itself: One end of the junction is discordant with germline, which a read error may explain. The sample holds other DNA sequences that translate to the same CDR3. This chain joins TRBV29-1 and TRBJ2-2; perhaps TRBD1 as D (6 bases). This CDR3 is 16 amino acids long. Germline-derived CDR1 and CDR2 are SQVTM and ANQGSEA. CDR3 in amino acids: CSVEFISQGITGELFF. In nucleotides, the CDR3 is TGCAGCGTTGAATTTATTAGTCAGGGGATAACCGGAGAGCTGTTTTTT.

The chain carries TRBV7-9 and TRBJ1-5, with D hard to call. This CDR3 is built from 14 residues. Trimming took 6 bases from V and 3 from J, leaving 12 bases between them. Germline CDR1 and CDR2: SEHNR and FQNEAQ (reference sequence). In DNA form, the CDR3 reads TGTGCCAGCAGACCCTTAGGGCCCAATCAGCCCCAGCATTTT. Protein: CASRPLGPNQPQHF.

The chain combines TRBV6-6 with TRBJ1-2, with TRBD1 as a possible D gene (6 bases). V gave up 9 bases and J gave up 8 bases, with 22 bases separating them. Germline-derived CDR1 and CDR2 are MNHNY and SVGAGI (reference sequence). This CDR3 is built from 14 residues. As DNA, the CDR3 is TGTGCCAGTATGGGGAGGGTACAGGGATGGGGCTACACCTTC. Encoded protein: CASMGRVQGWGYTF.

The V and J genes are TRBV4-1 and TRBJ1-4; D is unresolved. CDR1 is MGHRA, CDR2 YSYEKL, per germline. Trimming stripped 8 bases from V and 7 bases from J, with 20 bases between. The CDR3 consists of 15 residues. CDR3: CASSLGGLAFEKLFF. As DNA, the CDR3 is TGCGCCAGCTCACTCGGTGGGTTGGCTTTTGAAAAACTGTTTTTT.

CDR3 sequence: CASSWGVNTEAFF. The DNA of the CDR3 is TGTGCCAGCAGTTGGGGGGTGAACACTGAAGCTTTCTTT. This chain uses TRBV27 with TRBJ1-1, with a weak D call TRBD1 (5 bases). Germline lookup yields CDR1 MNHEY and CDR2 SMNVEV (reference sequence). The V end was cut by 4 bases, the J end by 0 bases, with 6 bases between. The CDR3 consists of 13 residues.

This clone was recorded a few times. The chain combines TRBV5-1 with TRBJ2-1; 10 bases are a match to TRBD1. Trimming took 7 bases from V and 4 from J; bases not matched to a gene: 8. The CDR3 is made up of 15 amino acids. The germline V gene encodes CDR1 SGHRS and CDR2 YFSETQ. The CDR3 nucleotides are TGCGCCAGCGGTCTCGGGACAGGGGTTTACAATGAGCAGTTCTTC. Translating it yields CASGLGTGVYNEQFF.